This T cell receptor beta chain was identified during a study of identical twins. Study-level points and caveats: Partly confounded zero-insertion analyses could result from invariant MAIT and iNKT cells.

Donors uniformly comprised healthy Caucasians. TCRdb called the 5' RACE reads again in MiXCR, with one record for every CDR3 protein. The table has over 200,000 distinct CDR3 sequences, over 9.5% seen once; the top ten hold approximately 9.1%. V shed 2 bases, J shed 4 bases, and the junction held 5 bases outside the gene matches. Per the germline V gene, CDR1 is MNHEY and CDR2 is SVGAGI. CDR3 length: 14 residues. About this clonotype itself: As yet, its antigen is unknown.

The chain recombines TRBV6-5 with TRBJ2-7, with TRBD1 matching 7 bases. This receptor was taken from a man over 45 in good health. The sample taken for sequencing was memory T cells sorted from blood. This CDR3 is CASSYEGAGYEQYF. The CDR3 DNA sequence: TGTGCCAGCAGTTACGAGGGGGCAGGTTACGAGCAGTACTTC.